Listed here are 24 T cell receptor beta chains from one sample, sequenced in a study of patients and donors after allogeneic stem cell transplantation. TCRdb reprocessed the RT-PCR reads with MiXCR, giving one entry per CDR3 protein. Counted here are about a million distinct CDR3 sequences, about a sixth occurring once; the ten biggest clones make up roughly 6%. Sequencing input: blood, either unsorted or a sorted T cell fraction (not recorded which). These receptors originate from a human donor who was either an allogeneic HSCT recipient or a stem cell or donor lymphocyte infusion donor (not recorded which). It is not recorded whose cells these are; they may come from a transplant donor.

The chain uses TRBV25-1 and TRBJ1-6; the D gene is possibly TRBD1 (5 bases). V dropped 3 bases and J dropped 7 bases, with 13 bases sitting between them. The CDR3 runs 15 residues. Germline values: CDR1 MGHDK, CDR2 SYGVNS. The CDR3, as DNA: TGTGCCAGCAGTGATCTCAGGGTTCCCAATTCACCCCTCCACTTT. This sequence encodes CASSDLRVPNSPLHF.

The chain couples TRBV12-3 or TRBV12-4 to TRBJ1-1; 7 bases line up with TRBD1. The V segment lost 6 bases and the J segment 3 bases; nucleotides outside the gene matches: 13. The CDR3 has 16 amino acids. The CDR3 protein is CASRKTGRPPDTEAFF. As DNA, the CDR3 is TGTGCCAGCAGAAAGACAGGGCGTCCCCCCGACACTGAAGCTTTCTTT.

This clonotype was detected only a few times. V and J are TRBV5-6 and TRBJ2-3; the D is unclear. Per the germline V gene, CDR1 is SGHDT and CDR2 is YYEEEE. The CDR3 contains 12 residues. The ends were cut back, 7 bases at V and 1 base at J, with 7 bases in the middle. The CDR3 here is CASYQRTDTQYF. In nucleotides, the CDR3 is TGTGCCAGCTACCAACGCACAGATACGCAGTATTTT.

This clonotype came up a few times. V gene TRBV5-6 combines with J gene TRBJ1-1; D ambiguous. V was clipped by 0 bases and J by 3 bases, with 6 bases between them. Germline values: CDR1 SGHDT, CDR2 YYEEEE. The CDR3 runs to 13 residues. The CDR3 region has the DNA TGTGCCAGCAGCTTGGTACAAGACACTGAAGCTTTCTTT. This gives the protein CASSLVQDTEAFF. Supplemented by reference TRBV5-6 and TRBJ1-1, the full variable domain reads DAGVTQSPTHLIKTRGQQVTLRCSPKSGHDTVSWYQQALGQGPQFIFQYYEEEERQRGNFPDRFSGHQFPNYSSELNVNALLLGDSALYLCASSLVQDTEAFFGQGTRLTVV.

This clonotype has ten or more counts. This chain joins TRBV29-1 and TRBJ2-4; D tentatively fits TRBD1 or TRBD2 (5 bases each). V was shortened by 0 bases and J by 5 bases, with 14 bases between the two germline ends. The V gene's germline CDR1 is SQVTM and CDR2 ANQGSEA. This CDR3 region has 15 residues. This CDR3 is CSVEDQGVRENIQYF. The CDR3, as DNA: TGCAGCGTTGAAGATCAGGGTGTGAGGGAAAACATTCAGTACTTC.

CDR3 sequence reads: CASMNGGNTEAFF. The CDR3 DNA is TGCGCCAGCATGAACGGGGGAAACACTGAAGCTTTCTTT. The chain couples TRBV5-1 to TRBJ1-1; D perhaps matches TRBD1 (5 bases). Germline V gives CDR1 SGHRS, CDR2 YFSETQ. With 6 bases removed from V and 2 bases from J, the gap between germline ends came to 11 bases. The CDR3 sequence is 13 residues long. Complete variable domain (other parts from reference TRBV5-1 and TRBJ1-1): KAGVTQTPRYLIKTRGQQVTLSCSPISGHRSVSWYQQTPGQGLQFLFEYFSETQRNKGNFPGRFSGRQFSNSRSEMNVSTLELGDSALYLCASMNGGNTEAFFGQGTRLTVV.

This chain links TRBV20-1 with TRBJ2-1, with 13 positions matching TRBD2. The V segment lost 0 bases and the J segment 2 bases; nucleotides outside the gene matches: 7. The CDR3 is made up of 18 amino acids. Germline CDR1 DFQATT, CDR2 SNEGSKA (reference sequence). As DNA, the CDR3 is TGCAGTGCTAGAGATAGGACTAGCGGGGGTGCCACCTACAATGAGCAGTTCTTC. Its translation: CSARDRTSGGATYNEQFF.

In its sample, this clonotype was seen many times. The chain joins TRBV29-1 to TRBJ1-5; the D gene is possibly TRBD1 (5 bases). Trimming cost V 4 bases and J 2 bases, with 18 bases left between them. Germline CDR1 and CDR2: SQVTM and ANQGSEA. There are 16 residues in the CDR3. The CDR3 loop is CSVGWSGMGGNQPQHF. DNA for the CDR3: TGCAGCGTTGGGTGGTCGGGGATGGGGGGCAATCAGCCCCAGCATTTT.

This clonotype has ten or more counts. The chain couples TRBV29-1 to TRBJ1-4; 10 bases fit TRBD1. V trimming: 6 bases; J trimming: 8 bases; junction bases outside the gene matches: 6. The CDR3 extends over 13 amino acids. Germline V gene lookup returns CDR1 SQVTM and CDR2 ANQGSEA. The CDR3: CSVSRTGGEKLFF. In DNA, the CDR3 is TGCAGCGTCAGCCGGACAGGGGGAGAAAAACTGTTTTTT.

There are a few counts of this clonotype. The rearrangement uses TRBV20-1 and TRBJ1-5, with D uncertain. The V end was cut by 1 base, the J end by 4 bases, with 14 bases between. The CDR3 spans 15 residues. Germline CDR1 DFQATT, CDR2 SNEGSKA (reference sequence). The DNA of the CDR3 is TGCAGTGCTAGAGTTCCCGCCACGGAGAATCAGCCCCAGCATTTT. Its translation: CSARVPATENQPQHF.

The chain uses TRBV2 and TRBJ2-5; no reliable D call. CDR3 length: 14 residues. V was pared by 6 bases and J by 2 bases, with 13 bases between. Germline CDR1 reads SNHLY; CDR2 reads FYNNEI. The CDR3 region is CASRAPDGQETQYF. The CDR3 nucleotides read TGTGCCAGCAGAGCCCCGGACGGACAAGAGACCCAGTACTTC.

This clonotype was counted only a few times. The chain uses TRBV6-5 and TRBJ1-1; D unclear. The CDR3 sequence is 12 residues long. Germline V gives CDR1 MNHEY, CDR2 SVGAGI. Trimming took 6 bases from V and 1 from J, leaving 6 bases between them. In DNA form, the CDR3 reads TGTGCCAGCAGACGACCGAACACTGAAGCTTTCTTT. Protein product: CASRRPNTEAFF.

The CDR3, as DNA: TGTGCCAGCAGTTCTACTAGCGTGAGGATTGCGGGGGAGCAGTACTTC. This sequence encodes CASSSTSVRIAGEQYF. The chain combines TRBV2 with TRBJ2-7; 7 bases map to TRBD2. Unmatched junction bases numbered 17, after V lost 5 bases and J lost 7 bases. Germline V lookup: CDR1 SNHLY, CDR2 FYNNEI. The CDR3 consists of 16 residues.

Comment on this clonotype: A much larger clone sits a single nucleotide away, making a read error possible. V usage is TRBV12-3 or TRBV12-4 and J usage is TRBJ1-3, with D hard to call. CDR3 length: 11 residues. V was shortened by 3 bases and J by 7 bases, with 4 bases between the two germline ends. The CDR3 region is CASSLSNTIYF. CDR3 nucleotide sequence: TGTGCCAGCAGTTTGAGCAACACCATATATTTT.

This clonotype was seen more than once but under ten times. This chain joins TRBV10-3 and TRBJ2-2; TRBD2 is a possible D gene (6 bases). V dropped 9 bases and J dropped 7 bases, with 18 bases sitting between them. The germline CDR1 and CDR2 sequences are ENHRY and SYGVKD. The CDR3 is 14 amino acids. CDR3 in DNA: TGTGCCATAAGGGGACTCCTAAACGACGGGGAGCTGTTTTTT. It translates to CAIRGLLNDGELFF.

This clonotype was picked up a small number of times. J is TRBJ1-1 and V is TRBV15; 7 bases map to TRBD1. Germline CDR1 LNHNV, CDR2 YYDKDF (reference sequence). CDR3 length: 16 residues. J was trimmed by 0 bases and V by 3 bases; bases with no gene match: 7. The CDR3 DNA reads as TGTGCCACCAGCAGTGAACAGGGGTCTATGAACACTGAAGCTTTCTTT. Encoded protein: CATSSEQGSMNTEAFF.

The V gene is TRBV7-3, the J gene TRBJ2-5, with TRBD2 matching 11 bases. The CDR3 loop spans 16 amino acids. Germline CDR1 and CDR2: SGHTA and FQGTGA. The V and J ends lost 5 bases and 5 bases, in that order; junction bases with no gene match: 10. CDR3 protein: CASSPGLAVPGETQYF. The DNA of the CDR3 is TGTGCCAGCAGCCCGGGACTAGCGGTTCCGGGGGAGACCCAGTACTTC.

This clonotype was counted only a few times. The rearrangement joins TRBV4-2 to TRBJ1-1, with 12 bases matching TRBD1. Germline trimming cut 3 bases from V and 6 bases from J; bases unmatched to any gene: 5. The CDR3 has 15 residues. CDR1 is LGHNA and CDR2 is YNFKEQ in the germline V gene. The CDR3 DNA reads TGTGCCAGCAGCCAGGGACAGGGGGCTGGAGCTGAAGCTTTCTTT. Amino acids: CASSQGQGAGAEAFF.

V usage is TRBV7-3 and J usage is TRBJ2-1; 9 bases are shared with TRBD2. The junction had 7 bases not matched to a gene; V was cut back by 1 base and J by 9 bases. From germline, CDR1 is SGHTA and CDR2 FQGTGA. The CDR3 is 15 amino acids. DNA of the CDR3: TGTGCCAGCAGCTTAAGCGGCGGGAGGGCCGGTGAGCAGTTCTTC. Translated: CASSLSGGRAGEQFF.

This chain joins TRBV6-1 and TRBJ2-7; tentative D call: TRBD2 (7 bases). Germline V CDR1 and CDR2: MNHNS, SASEGT. V gave up 8 bases and J gave up 5 bases, with 22 bases separating them. There are 15 residues in the CDR3. Here the CDR3 reads CASGFGGGGSHEQYF. CDR3 bases: TGTGCCAGCGGGTTCGGAGGGGGGGGCTCACACGAGCAGTACTTC.

The table lists this clonotype with many counts. The chain carries TRBV7-9 and TRBJ1-1; D is ambiguous. The CDR3 is 14 amino acids. Trimming pared 0 bases from V and 7 bases from J, leaving 12 bases between. Germline CDR1 SEHNR, CDR2 FQNEAQ (reference sequence). The CDR3 nucleotides read TGTGCCAGCAGCTTAGCGGCCGGGCCCAGTGAAGCTTTCTTT. This encodes CASSLAAGPSEAFF.

This chain uses TRBV20-1 with TRBJ1-3; TRBD1 aligns across 9 bases. Germline CDR1 is DFQATT and CDR2 is SNEGSKA (reference sequence). The J segment lost 7 bases and the V segment lost 1 base, leaving 5 bases of the junction unmatched. There are 14 residues in the CDR3. CDR3 DNA: TGCAGTGCTAGAGCACAGGGGGCGAGGAACACCATATATTTT. It translates to CSARAQGARNTIYF.

The chain has TRBV6-6 and TRBJ2-1; 8 bases line up with TRBD1. The germline CDR1 and CDR2 sequences are MNHNY and SVGAGI (reference sequence). V lost 2 bases, J lost 8 bases, and 2 bases stayed unmatched. This CDR3 has 13 residues. In nucleotides, the CDR3 is TGTGCCAGCAGTTACGGACAGGGCGATGAGCAGTTCTTC. Translating gives CASSYGQGDEQFF.

The genes are TRBV5-1 and TRBJ2-1; D is possibly TRBD1 or TRBD2 (5 bases each). CDR1 and CDR2 (germline): SGHRS, YFSETQ. V gave up 4 bases and J gave up 0 bases, with 17 bases separating them. The CDR3 consists of 17 residues. This chain's CDR3 is CASSIPQGDSSYNEQFF. The CDR3 coding sequence is TGCGCCAGCAGCATCCCTCAGGGAGATAGCTCCTACAATGAGCAGTTCTTC.